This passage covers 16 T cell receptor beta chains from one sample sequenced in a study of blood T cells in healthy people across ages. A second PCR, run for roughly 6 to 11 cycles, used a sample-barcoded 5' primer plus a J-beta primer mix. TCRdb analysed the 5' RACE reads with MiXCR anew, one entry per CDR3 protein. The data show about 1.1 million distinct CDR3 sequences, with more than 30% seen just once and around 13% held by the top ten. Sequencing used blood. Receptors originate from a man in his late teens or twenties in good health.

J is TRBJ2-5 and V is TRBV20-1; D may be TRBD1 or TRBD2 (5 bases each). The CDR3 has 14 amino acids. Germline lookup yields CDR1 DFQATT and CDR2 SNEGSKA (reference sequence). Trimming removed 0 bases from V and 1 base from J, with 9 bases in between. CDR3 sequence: CSARDRGFQETQYF. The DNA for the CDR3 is TGCAGTGCTAGAGATCGGGGCTTCCAAGAGACCCAGTACTTC.

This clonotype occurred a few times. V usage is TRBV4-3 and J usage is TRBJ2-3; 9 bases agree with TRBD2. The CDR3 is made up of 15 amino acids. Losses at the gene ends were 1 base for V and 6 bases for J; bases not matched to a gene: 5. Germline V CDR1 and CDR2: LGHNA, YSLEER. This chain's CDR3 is CASSQGRLAGDTQYF. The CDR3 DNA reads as TGCGCCAGCAGCCAAGGCCGGCTAGCGGGGGATACGCAGTATTTT.

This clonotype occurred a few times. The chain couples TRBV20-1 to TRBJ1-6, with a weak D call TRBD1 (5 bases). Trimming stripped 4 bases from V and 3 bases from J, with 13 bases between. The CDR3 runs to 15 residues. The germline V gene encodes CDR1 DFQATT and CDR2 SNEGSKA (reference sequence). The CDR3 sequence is CSAKRTGGYNSPLHF. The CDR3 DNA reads TGCAGTGCTAAACGGACCGGGGGCTATAATTCACCCCTCCACTTT.

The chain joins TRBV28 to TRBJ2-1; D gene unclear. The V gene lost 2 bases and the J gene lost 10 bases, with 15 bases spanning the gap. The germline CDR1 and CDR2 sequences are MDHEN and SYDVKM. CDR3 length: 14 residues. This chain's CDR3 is CASSLLGSTGEQFF. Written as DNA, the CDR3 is TGTGCCAGCAGTTTACTGGGCAGTACTGGGGAGCAGTTCTTC.

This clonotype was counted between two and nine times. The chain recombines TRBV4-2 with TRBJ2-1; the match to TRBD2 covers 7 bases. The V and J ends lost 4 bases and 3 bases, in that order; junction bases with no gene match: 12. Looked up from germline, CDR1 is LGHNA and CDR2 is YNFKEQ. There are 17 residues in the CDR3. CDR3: CASSLIFGTTNYNEQFF. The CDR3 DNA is TGTGCCAGCAGCCTAATATTCGGGACTACCAACTACAATGAGCAGTTCTTC.

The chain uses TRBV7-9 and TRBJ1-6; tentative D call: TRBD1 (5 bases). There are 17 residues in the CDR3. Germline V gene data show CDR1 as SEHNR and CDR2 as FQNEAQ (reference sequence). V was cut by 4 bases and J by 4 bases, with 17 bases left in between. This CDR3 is CASSSVTAEKYNSPLHF. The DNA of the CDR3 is TGTGCCAGCAGCTCCGTGACAGCCGAGAAATATAATTCACCCCTCCACTTT.

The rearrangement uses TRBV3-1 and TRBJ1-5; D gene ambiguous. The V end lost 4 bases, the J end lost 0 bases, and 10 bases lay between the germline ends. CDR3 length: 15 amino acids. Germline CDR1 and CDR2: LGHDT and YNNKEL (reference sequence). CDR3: CASSPAVNSNQPQHF. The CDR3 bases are TGTGCCAGCAGCCCAGCCGTTAATAGCAATCAGCCCCAGCATTTT.

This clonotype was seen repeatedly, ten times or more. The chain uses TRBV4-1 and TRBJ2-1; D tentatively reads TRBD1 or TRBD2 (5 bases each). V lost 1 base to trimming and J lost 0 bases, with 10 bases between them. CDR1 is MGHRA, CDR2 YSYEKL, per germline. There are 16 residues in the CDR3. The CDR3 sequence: CASSQGQGASYNEQFF. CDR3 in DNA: TGCGCCAGCAGCCAAGGTCAGGGAGCCTCCTACAATGAGCAGTTCTTC.

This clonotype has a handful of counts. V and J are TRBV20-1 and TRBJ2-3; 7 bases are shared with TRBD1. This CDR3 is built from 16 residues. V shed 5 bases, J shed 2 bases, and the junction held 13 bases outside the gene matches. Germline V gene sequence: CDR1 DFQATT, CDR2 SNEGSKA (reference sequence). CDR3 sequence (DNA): TGCAGTGCTCTCAATTCCGGGACAGCCGACACAGATACGCAGTATTTT. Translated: CSALNSGTADTDTQYF.

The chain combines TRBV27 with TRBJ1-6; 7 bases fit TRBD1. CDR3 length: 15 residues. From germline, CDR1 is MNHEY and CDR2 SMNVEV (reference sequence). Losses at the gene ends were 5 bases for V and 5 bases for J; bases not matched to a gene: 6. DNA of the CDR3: TGTGCCAGCAGTCAAGGGACAGCCAATAATTCACCCCTCCACTTT. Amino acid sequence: CASSQGTANNSPLHF.

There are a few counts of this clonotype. In DNA form, the CDR3 reads TGCGCCAGCAGCCCGGATTACGGGACACCTTACAATGAGCAGTTCTTC. It is translated as CASSPDYGTPYNEQFF. The rearrangement joins TRBV5-1 to TRBJ2-1, with TRBD1 as a possible D gene (6 bases). V was shortened by 4 bases and J by 4 bases, with 18 bases between the two germline ends. The CDR3 sequence is 16 residues long. In germline, CDR1 is SGHRS, CDR2 YFSETQ.

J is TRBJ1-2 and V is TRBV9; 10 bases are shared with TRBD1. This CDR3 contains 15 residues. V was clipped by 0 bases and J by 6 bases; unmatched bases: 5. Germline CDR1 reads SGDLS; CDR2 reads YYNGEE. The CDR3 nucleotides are TGTGCCAGCAGCGTAGATAAAGGGACAGGGGATGGCTACACCTTC. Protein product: CASSVDKGTGDGYTF.

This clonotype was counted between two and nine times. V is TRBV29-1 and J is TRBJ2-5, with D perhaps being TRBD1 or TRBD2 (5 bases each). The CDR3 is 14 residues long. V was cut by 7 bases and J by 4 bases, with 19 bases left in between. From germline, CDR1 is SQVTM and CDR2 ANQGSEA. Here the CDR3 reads CSGRGGAGGETQYF. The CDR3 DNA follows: TGCAGCGGCCGTGGGGGAGCTGGCGGAGAGACCCAGTACTTC. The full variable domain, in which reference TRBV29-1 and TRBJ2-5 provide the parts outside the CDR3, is SAVISQKPSRDICQRGTSLTIQCQVDSQVTMMFWYRQQPGQSLTLIATANQGSEATYESGFVIDKFPISRPNLTFSTLTVSNMSPEDSSIYLCSGRGGAGGETQYFGPGTRLLVL.

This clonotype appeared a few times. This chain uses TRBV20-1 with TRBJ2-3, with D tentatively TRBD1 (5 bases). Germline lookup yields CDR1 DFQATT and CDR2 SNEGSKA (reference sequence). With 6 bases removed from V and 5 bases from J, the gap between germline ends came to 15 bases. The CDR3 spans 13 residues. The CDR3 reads CSAQGNGEDTQYF. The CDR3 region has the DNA TGCAGTGCCCAGGGCAATGGGGAAGATACGCAGTATTTT.

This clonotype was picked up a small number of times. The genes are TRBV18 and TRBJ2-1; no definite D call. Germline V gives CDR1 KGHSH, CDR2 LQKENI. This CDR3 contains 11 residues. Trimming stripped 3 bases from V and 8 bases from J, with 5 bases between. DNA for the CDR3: TGTGCCAGCTCACCTGAGGATGAGCAGTTCTTC. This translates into CASSPEDEQFF. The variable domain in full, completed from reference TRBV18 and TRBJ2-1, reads NAGVMQNPRHLVRRRGQEARLRCSPMKGHSHVYWYRQLPEEGLKFMVYLQKENIIDESGMPKERFSAEFPKEGPSILRIQQVVRGDSAAYFCASSPEDEQFFGPGTRLTVL.

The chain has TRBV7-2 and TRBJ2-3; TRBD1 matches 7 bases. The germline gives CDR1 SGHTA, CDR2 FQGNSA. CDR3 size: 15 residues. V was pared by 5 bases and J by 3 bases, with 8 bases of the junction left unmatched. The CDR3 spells CASSPTGIWTDTQYF. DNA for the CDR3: TGTGCCAGCAGCCCGACAGGGATCTGGACAGATACGCAGTATTTT.